The rows below give T cell receptor beta chains drawn from one sample of a study of long-term antiretroviral therapy in people with HIV. Sequenced by immunoSEQ multiplex PCR; TCRdb stores in-frame clones only, minus some. The sample has under 9,000 clones, around 79% seen once. The sample consisted of unsorted PBMCs, taken 0.1 years after starting antiretroviral therapy. These receptor sequences come from a man in his forties with HIV. Each CDR3 is given with its conserved first and last residue. Each record gives: D gene, V gene, clone size, J gene, CDR3 protein, CDR3 DNA. The D gene is left open where the match is weak. Some rows have no size entry. The others give once, few or many, or a class for an expanded clone.

d_gene: TRBD2; v_gene: TRBV19; abundance: .; j_gene: TRBJ2-3; CDR3aa: CASSIPSGGRLQYF; CDR3nt: TGTGCCAGTAGTATTCCTAGCGGGGGGCGACTGCAGTATTTT
d_gene: .; v_gene: TRBV10-2; abundance: .; j_gene: TRBJ1-2; CDR3aa: CASSDTARYTF; CDR3nt: TGCGCCAGCAGTGATACTGCCCGCTACACCTTC
d_gene: .; v_gene: TRBV7-8; abundance: .; j_gene: TRBJ1-2; CDR3aa: CASSLVGGQNYGYTF; CDR3nt: TGTGCCAGCAGCTTAGTTGGCGGGCAAAACTATGGCTACACCTTC
d_gene: .; v_gene: TRBV5-1; abundance: .; j_gene: TRBJ1-5; CDR3aa: CASSWDGYSNQPQHF; CDR3nt: TGCGCCAGCAGCTGGGACGGTTATAGCAATCAGCCCCAGCATTTT
d_gene: TRBD1; v_gene: TRBV5-8; abundance: .; j_gene: TRBJ2-7; CDR3aa: CAIVHRGDSYEQYF; CDR3nt: TGTGCCATCGTCCACAGGGGCGACTCCTACGAGCAGTACTTC
d_gene: TRBD1; v_gene: TRBV18; abundance: .; j_gene: TRBJ1-1; CDR3aa: CASSPSGTGVAEAFF; CDR3nt: TGTGCCAGCTCCCCCTCCGGGACAGGGGTTGCTGAAGCTTTCTTT
d_gene: .; v_gene: TRBV28; abundance: .; j_gene: TRBJ2-1; CDR3aa: CASSFVVYGKQFF; CDR3nt: TGTGCCAGCAGTTTCGTGGTATATGGTAAGCAGTTCTTC
d_gene: .; v_gene: TRBV7-6; abundance: .; j_gene: TRBJ1-3; CDR3aa: CASSPRAGNTIYF; CDR3nt: TGTGCCAGCAGCCCAAGGGCTGGAAACACCATATATTTT
d_gene: .; v_gene: TRBV5-1; abundance: .; j_gene: TRBJ2-3; CDR3aa: CASSSRTTATDTQYF; CDR3nt: TGCGCCAGCAGCTCGCGGACTACAGCCACAGATACGCAGTATTTT
d_gene: TRBD1; v_gene: TRBV29-1; abundance: .; j_gene: TRBJ2-1; CDR3aa: CSVEVSGTDNNEQFF; CDR3nt: TGCAGCGTTGAAGTTTCGGGGACAGATAACAATGAGCAGTTCTTC
d_gene: TRBD1; v_gene: TRBV27; abundance: .; j_gene: TRBJ1-2; CDR3aa: CASSPDRGPNYGYTF; CDR3nt: TGTGCCAGCAGTCCCGACAGGGGTCCCAACTATGGCTACACCTTC
d_gene: .; v_gene: TRBV11-2; abundance: .; j_gene: TRBJ1-3; CDR3aa: CASSLPRDAGNTIYF; CDR3nt: TGTGCCAGCAGCTTACCACGGGACGCTGGAAACACCATATATTTT
d_gene: .; v_gene: TRBV6-6; abundance: .; j_gene: TRBJ1-6; CDR3aa: CASRQGYNSPLHF; CDR3nt: TGTGCCAGCAGACAGGGTTATAATTCACCCCTCCACTTT
d_gene: TRBD2; v_gene: TRBV4-1; abundance: .; j_gene: TRBJ2-7; CDR3aa: CASSLISGGWNEQYF; CDR3nt: TGCGCCAGCAGCCTAATTAGCGGGGGTTGGAACGAGCAGTACTTC
d_gene: TRBD1; v_gene: TRBV7-9; abundance: .; j_gene: TRBJ2-3; CDR3aa: CASSSTGGAPDTQYF; CDR3nt: TGTGCCAGCAGCTCTACAGGGGGCGCGCCAGATACGCAGTATTTT
d_gene: TRBD1; v_gene: TRBV11-2; abundance: .; j_gene: TRBJ1-4; CDR3aa: CASSEWTGDEKLFF; CDR3nt: TGTGCCAGCAGCGAGTGGACAGGGGATGAAAAACTGTTTTTT
d_gene: TRBD2; v_gene: TRBV15; abundance: .; j_gene: TRBJ2-1; CDR3aa: CATSRERGARLEQFF; CDR3nt: TGTGCCACCAGCAGAGAGCGGGGGGCCCGTCTTGAGCAGTTCTTC
d_gene: .; v_gene: TRBV30; abundance: .; j_gene: TRBJ2-3; CDR3aa: CAWSDQNTQYF; CDR3nt: TGTGCCTGGAGTGACCAAAATACGCAGTATTTT
d_gene: .; v_gene: TRBV9; abundance: once; j_gene: TRBJ2-2; CDR3aa: CASSVGDHTGELFF; CDR3nt: TGTGCCAGCAGCGTAGGGGACCACACCGGGGAGCTGTTTTTT
d_gene: .; v_gene: TRBV16; abundance: .; j_gene: TRBJ1-1; CDR3aa: CASSQLGGSEAFF; CDR3nt: TGTGCCAGCAGCCAATTGGGGGGGTCTGAAGCTTTCTTT
d_gene: TRBD1; v_gene: TRBV25-1; abundance: .; j_gene: TRBJ1-1; CDR3aa: CASSGPNRGEAFF; CDR3nt: TGTGCCAGCAGTGGACCTAACAGGGGTGAAGCTTTCTTT
d_gene: .; v_gene: TRBV7-8; abundance: .; j_gene: TRBJ1-2; CDR3aa: CASSFGGDGYTF; CDR3nt: TGTGCCAGCAGCTTTGGGGGGGACGGCTACACCTTC
d_gene: .; v_gene: TRBV19; abundance: .; j_gene: TRBJ2-7; CDR3aa: CASSMRTEEQYF; CDR3nt: TGTGCCAGTAGTATGCGGACAGAAGAGCAGTACTTC
d_gene: .; v_gene: TRBV10-2; abundance: .; j_gene: TRBJ1-2; CDR3aa: CASSEGQGKYYGYTF; CDR3nt: TGCGCCAGCAGTGAGGGCCAGGGAAAGTACTATGGCTACACCTTC
d_gene: .; v_gene: TRBV7-2; abundance: .; j_gene: TRBJ1-6; CDR3aa: CASRGIGGSPLHF; CDR3nt: TGTGCCTCCCGGGGGATTGGGGGTTCACCCCTCCACTTT
d_gene: .; v_gene: TRBV18; abundance: .; j_gene: TRBJ1-3; CDR3aa: CASSPTPPRSGNTIYF; CDR3nt: TGTGCCAGCTCACCAACTCCCCCAAGGTCTGGAAACACCATATATTTT
d_gene: .; v_gene: TRBV25-1; abundance: .; j_gene: TRBJ1-2; CDR3aa: CASSERRTHYGYTF; CDR3nt: TGTGCCAGCAGTGAAAGAAGGACACACTATGGCTACACCTTC
d_gene: .; v_gene: TRBV29-1; abundance: .; j_gene: TRBJ1-2; CDR3aa: CSVVRIGSYYGYTF; CDR3nt: TGCAGCGTTGTTCGCATTGGATCTTATTATGGCTACACCTTC
d_gene: TRBD2; v_gene: TRBV4-1; abundance: once; j_gene: TRBJ2-7; CDR3aa: CASSQTLAGSYEQYF; CDR3nt: TGCGCCAGCAGCCAAACCCTAGCGGGCTCCTACGAGCAGTACTTC
d_gene: TRBD1; v_gene: TRBV5-6; abundance: .; j_gene: TRBJ2-3; CDR3aa: CASRGQGKEDTQYF; CDR3nt: TGTGCCAGCAGGGGACAGGGGAAGGAAGATACGCAGTATTTT
d_gene: .; v_gene: TRBV4-1; abundance: .; j_gene: TRBJ2-7; CDR3aa: CASSLYRDDSYEQYF; CDR3nt: TGCGCCAGCAGCCTTTACCGGGACGACTCCTACGAGCAGTACTTC
d_gene: TRBD1; v_gene: TRBV2; abundance: .; j_gene: TRBJ1-1; CDR3aa: CASSESSRGRQAFF; CDR3nt: TGTGCCAGCAGTGAATCAAGCAGGGGGCGCCAAGCTTTCTTT
d_gene: .; v_gene: TRBV4-2; abundance: .; j_gene: TRBJ2-1; CDR3aa: CASSQDSGGPPYNEQFF; CDR3nt: TGTGCCAGCAGCCAAGATTCGGGCGGGCCGCCTTACAATGAGCAGTTCTTC
d_gene: .; v_gene: TRBV13; abundance: .; j_gene: TRBJ2-3; CDR3aa: CASSSGRGASTDTQYF; CDR3nt: TGTGCCAGCAGCTCAGGTCGGGGGGCAAGCACAGATACGCAGTATTTT
d_gene: .; v_gene: TRBV27; abundance: .; j_gene: TRBJ2-3; CDR3aa: CASSLTTRDTQYF; CDR3nt: TGTGCCAGCAGTTTAACGACTCGGGATACGCAGTATTTT
d_gene: .; v_gene: TRBV7-9; abundance: .; j_gene: TRBJ2-7; CDR3aa: CASSGGIGTYEQYF; CDR3nt: TGTGCCAGCAGTGGGGGAATTGGCACCTACGAGCAGTACTTC
d_gene: .; v_gene: TRBV27; abundance: .; j_gene: TRBJ1-6; CDR3aa: CASGMGRGRQIYNSPLHF; CDR3nt: TGTGCCAGCGGGATGGGGAGGGGGAGACAGATCTATAATTCACCCCTCCACTTT
d_gene: .; v_gene: TRBV11-2; abundance: .; j_gene: TRBJ1-5; CDR3aa: CASSLVSGENQPQHF; CDR3nt: TGTGCCAGCAGCTTAGTTTCAGGAGAAAATCAGCCCCAGCATTTT
d_gene: TRBD1; v_gene: TRBV15; abundance: .; j_gene: TRBJ1-2; CDR3aa: CATSRGGQGYGYTF; CDR3nt: TGTGCCACCAGCAGAGGAGGACAGGGCTATGGCTACACCTTC
d_gene: .; v_gene: TRBV2; abundance: .; j_gene: TRBJ2-7; CDR3aa: CASRSFEWSYEQYF; CDR3nt: TGTGCCAGCAGATCCTTCGAGTGGAGTTACGAGCAGTACTTC
d_gene: .; v_gene: TRBV4-3; abundance: once; j_gene: TRBJ2-7; CDR3aa: CASSQDQGRSYEQYF; CDR3nt: TGCGCCAGCAGCCAAGATCAGGGGAGATCCTACGAGCAGTACTTC
d_gene: TRBD1; v_gene: TRBV5-5; abundance: .; j_gene: TRBJ2-1; CDR3aa: CASSFLETGAYNEQFF; CDR3nt: TGTGCCAGCAGCTTTTTGGAGACAGGGGCCTACAATGAGCAGTTCTTC
d_gene: .; v_gene: TRBV4-1; abundance: .; j_gene: TRBJ2-7; CDR3aa: CASSQTPSYEQYF; CDR3nt: TGCGCCAGCAGCCAAACCCCCTCCTACGAGCAGTACTTC
d_gene: .; v_gene: TRBV11-2; abundance: .; j_gene: TRBJ2-2; CDR3aa: CASSLSLHAGELFF; CDR3nt: TGTGCCAGCAGCTTATCGCTCCACGCCGGGGAGCTGTTTTTT
d_gene: .; v_gene: TRBV11-3; abundance: .; j_gene: TRBJ2-1; CDR3aa: CASSSSRRADNEQFF; CDR3nt: TGTGCCAGCAGCTCCTCCAGGAGAGCAGACAATGAGCAGTTCTTC
d_gene: .; v_gene: TRBV7-6; abundance: .; j_gene: TRBJ1-1; CDR3aa: CASSLGMNTEAFF; CDR3nt: TGTGCCAGCAGCTTAGGGATGAACACTGAAGCTTTCTTT
d_gene: TRBD1; v_gene: TRBV15; abundance: .; j_gene: TRBJ1-5; CDR3aa: CATSSTGQGRNQPQHF; CDR3nt: TGTGCCACCAGCAGTACCGGACAGGGTCGGAATCAGCCCCAGCATTTT
d_gene: TRBD1; v_gene: TRBV28; abundance: .; j_gene: TRBJ1-1; CDR3aa: CASSFSWTGEEAFF; CDR3nt: TGTGCCAGCAGTTTCTCTTGGACAGGGGAGGAAGCTTTCTTT
d_gene: .; v_gene: TRBV7-2; abundance: .; j_gene: TRBJ2-7; CDR3aa: CASSLEGHSSYEQYF; CDR3nt: TGTGCCAGCAGCTTGGAGGGACACTCTTCCTACGAGCAGTACTTC
d_gene: .; v_gene: TRBV19; abundance: .; j_gene: TRBJ1-5; CDR3aa: CASSMIQTNQPQHF; CDR3nt: TGTGCCAGTAGTATGATCCAGACTAATCAGCCCCAGCATTTT
d_gene: .; v_gene: TRBV12-5; abundance: .; j_gene: TRBJ2-7; CDR3aa: CASGQDGSYEQYF; CDR3nt: TGTGCTAGTGGTCAGGACGGATCCTACGAGCAGTACTTC
d_gene: .; v_gene: TRBV10-3; abundance: .; j_gene: TRBJ2-7; CDR3aa: CAISGLEDDYEQYF; CDR3nt: TGTGCCATCAGTGGCTTAGAAGACGATTACGAGCAGTACTTC
d_gene: .; v_gene: TRBV12-5; abundance: .; j_gene: TRBJ1-1; CDR3aa: CASGFADRCWTEAFF; CDR3nt: TGTGCTAGTGGTTTTGCTGACAGGTGTTGGACTGAAGCTTTCTTT
d_gene: TRBD1; v_gene: TRBV27; abundance: .; j_gene: TRBJ1-5; CDR3aa: CASSFSGTGGNQPQHF; CDR3nt: TGTGCCAGCAGTTTCTCCGGGACAGGGGGTAATCAGCCCCAGCATTTT
d_gene: .; v_gene: TRBV11-3; abundance: .; j_gene: TRBJ2-7; CDR3aa: CASSLGPEHPYEQYF; CDR3nt: TGTGCCAGCAGCTTAGGCCCAGAGCACCCCTACGAGCAGTACTTC